Listed here are 12 T cell receptor beta chains from one sample, sequenced in a study of beta chain features in type 1 diabetes (dated by TCRdb to 2017 to 2018). Library prep was done by the immunoSEQ multiplex PCR assay. The entire amount of isolated RNA was reverse transcribed using the High Capacity cDNA Reverse Transcription Kit, so the sequenced TCRB transcripts were expressed ones. TCRdb obtained this table from immuneACCESS and retained in-frame rearrangements with V and J assigned. These tables miss some clones; where compared with another copy, unresolved V genes account for less than half of the shortfall, and the remainder is unexplained. This sample lists some 150,000 clones; about 10% were detected once. The ten largest clones capture 1% to 1.5% of the sample. The sequencing sample was made of naive CD4+ T cells from blood. The cell subset or site label, as the study defines it: true naive CD4+ T cells. All receptors come from a man between 18 and 35 years old in good health.

The chain joins TRBV28 to TRBJ2-1; 7 bases match TRBD2. V shed 3 bases and J 6 bases; nucleotides not matched to a gene: 5. The CDR3 contains 14 residues. CDR1 and CDR2 (germline): MDHEN, SYDVKM. CDR3 DNA sequence: TGTGCCAGCAGTTTCCGGGACTATATCAATGAGCAGTTCTTC. It is translated as CASSFRDYINEQFF.

The chain joins TRBV4-1 to TRBJ1-1; D gene ambiguous. Trimming removed 2 bases from V and 1 base from J, with 11 bases in between. The CDR3 extends over 15 amino acids. The germline gives CDR1 MGHRA, CDR2 YSYEKL. CDR3 in amino acids: CASSQFDTQNTEAFF. CDR3 DNA sequence: TGCGCCAGCAGCCAATTCGACACACAGAACACTGAAGCTTTCTTT.

This clone was observed a few times. The chain joins TRBV4-1 to TRBJ1-5, with 7 nucleotides matching TRBD1. V trimming: 5 bases; J trimming: 0 bases; junction bases outside the gene matches: 4. CDR3 length: 15 amino acids. Germline V gene data show CDR1 as MGHRA and CDR2 as YSYEKL. The chain's CDR3 is CASSGTENSNQPQHF. CDR3 coding DNA: TGCGCCAGCAGCGGGACAGAGAATAGCAATCAGCCCCAGCATTTT.

This clone was seen a few times. The V and J genes are TRBV27 and TRBJ2-1; 12 bases agree with TRBD2. The V segment lost 7 bases and the J segment 4 bases; nucleotides outside the gene matches: 5. Per the germline V gene, CDR1 is MNHEY and CDR2 is SMNVEV (reference sequence). The CDR3 loop spans 15 amino acids. CDR3 in DNA: TGTGCCAGCACCCGAGGACTAGCGGGGTACAATGAGCAGTTCTTC. Translated, it gives CASTRGLAGYNEQFF.

This clone has a handful of counts. The rearrangement links TRBV5-1 to TRBJ2-3; D possibly corresponds to TRBD2 (6 bases). V was cut by 3 bases and J by 3 bases, with 11 bases left in between. The CDR3 has 14 residues. Germline lookup yields CDR1 SGHRS and CDR2 YFSETQ. CDR3 amino acids: CASSWGESTDTQYF. As DNA, the CDR3 is TGCGCCAGCAGCTGGGGGGAGTCGACAGATACGCAGTATTTT.

This clone was seen a few times. The chain recombines TRBV7-2 with TRBJ2-1; perhaps TRBD1 as D (6 bases). CDR1 and CDR2 (germline): SGHTA, FQGNSA. The length of the CDR3 is 15 residues. V lost 5 bases to trimming and J lost 5 bases, with 16 bases between them. The CDR3 here is CASSPRGALDNEQFF. CDR3 sequence (DNA): TGTGCCAGCAGCCCCAGGGGTGCGCTGGACAATGAGCAGTTCTTC.

The rearrangement uses TRBV7-2 and TRBJ2-5; possibly TRBD2 for D (6 bases). V gave up 1 base and J gave up 1 base, with 10 bases separating them. The germline CDR1 and CDR2 sequences are SGHTA and FQGNSA. The CDR3 contains 15 residues. In nucleotides, the CDR3 is TGTGCCAGCAGCTTAGGGCGGGACTTCCAAGAGACCCAGTACTTC. As protein: CASSLGRDFQETQYF.

The rearrangement uses TRBV4-2 and TRBJ2-1; D unclear. Trimming stripped 0 bases from V and 0 bases from J, with 6 bases between. CDR1 and CDR2 (germline): LGHNA, YNFKEQ. This CDR3 spans 15 amino acids. DNA of the CDR3: TGTGCCAGCAGCCAAGACTACCGCTCCTACAATGAGCAGTTCTTC. Amino acids: CASSQDYRSYNEQFF.

This clone turned up a few times. The chain couples TRBV5-1 to TRBJ2-1; 9 bases align to TRBD1. Germline CDR1 SGHRS, CDR2 YFSETQ. The junction had 13 bases not matched to a gene; V was cut back by 3 bases and J by 3 bases. This CDR3 is built from 18 residues. CDR3 coding DNA: TGCGCCAGCAGCTGGACAGGGGCTAGCCCGGGGGTCTACAATGAGCAGTTCTTC. It specifies CASSWTGASPGVYNEQFF.

J is TRBJ1-5 and V is TRBV5-6; 7 bases align to TRBD1. With V trimmed by 0 bases and J by 9 bases, 9 bases remained unmatched. Germline CDR1 is SGHDT and CDR2 is YYEEEE. This CDR3 has 15 residues. In DNA form, the CDR3 reads TGTGCCAGCAGCTTGGGACAGGGAGTTATTTCGCCCCAGCATTTT. It translates to CASSLGQGVISPQHF.

J is TRBJ2-6 and V is TRBV11-3, with D maybe TRBD2 (6 bases). V was pared by 1 base and J by 1 base, with 17 bases between. Per germline, CDR1 SGHNT and CDR2 YENEEA. The CDR3 loop spans 19 amino acids. The CDR3 sequence: CASSLGLGRGASGANVLTF. CDR3 nucleotides: TGTGCCAGCAGCTTAGGGCTAGGGCGGGGAGCATCTGGGGCCAACGTCCTGACTTTC.

The chain employs TRBV9 and TRBJ2-7; 8 nucleotides line up with TRBD1. Trimming took 7 bases from V and 2 from J; bases not matched to a gene: 8. The germline gives CDR1 SGDLS, CDR2 YYNGEE. The CDR3 runs 14 residues. In nucleotides, the CDR3 is TGTGCCAGCTCGTCGGGACAGGTCCCCTACGAGCAGTACTTC. This gives the protein CASSSGQVPYEQYF.